This T cell receptor beta chain was observed in a study of regulatory T cells in long-lasting Graves disease. General study findings and limits: Persistent disease preferred TRBV28, TRBJ1-2 and TRBJ2-5; new disease, TRBV20-1 and TRBJ2-1.

The sample's time point: persistent/refractory GD, antithyroid drugs over 5 years with positive TRAb. PBMC-derived RNA was used for the TCR library. The germline V gene encodes CDR1 LGHNT and CDR2 FRNRAP. CDR3 length equals 13 residues. Trimming took 4 bases from V and 8 from J; bases not matched to a gene: 5. Investigators prepared the TCR beta libraries by applying iRepertoire HTBI primers and Arm-PCR of CDR3 regions. Via MiXCR, TCRdb re-called the multiplex PCR reads, giving one row per CDR3 protein. This table holds about 470,000 distinct CDR3 sequences, less than 25% found once. A remark on this clonotype: Its antigen is currently unknown. Being one base from a much bigger clone, this may be a read error.

The specimen comprised peripheral blood mononuclear cells (PBMCs), sampled when the disease was refractory, from a patient treated with antithyroid drugs. This TCR was recovered from a female donor with Graves disease. The V call is TRBV12-5, the J call TRBJ1-2, with TRBD1 identical over 9 bases. CDR3 sequence reads: CASGWGQGGGYTF. In DNA form, the CDR3 reads TGTGCTAGTGGTTGGGGACAGGGTGGGGGCTACACCTTC.